These T cell receptor beta chains were read from a single sample in a study of blood T cell repertoires in COVID-19. Sequencing used immunoSEQ multiplex PCR; TCRdb keeps in-frame clones, though not all of them. This sample has some 60,000 clones, with 75% to 85% found just once. Source material: peripheral blood. The receptors derive from a human donor in a cohort sampled during active COVID-19. Both conserved end residues are part of each CDR3. The order of the fields is V gene, D gene, CDR3 protein. D genes are given only for firm matches.

TRBV15 | TRBD1 | CATSRAGRQGEVEQYF
TRBV5-5 | - | CASSATGNSNQPQHF
TRBV4-1 | - | CASSQLPGAYNEQFF
TRBV7-8 | - | CASSFQASEYNEQFF
TRBV12-3/TRBV12-4 | - | CASTEQYTGELFF
TRBV19 | - | CASRLGGNQPQHF
TRBV5-1 | TRBD1 | CASSLASRRTGAYYGYTF
TRBV3-1/TRBV3-2 | TRBD1 | CASSQEKPGQSTDTQYF
TRBV6-4 | TRBD1 | CASSDLDRAGYTF
TRBV6-1 | TRBD1 | CASSDRGHSYEQYF
TRBV21-1 | - | CASREDHEQYF
TRBV6-2/TRBV6-3 | TRBD1 | CASSLDRVHTEAFF
TRBV12-5 | - | CASGLVLGGAAETQYF